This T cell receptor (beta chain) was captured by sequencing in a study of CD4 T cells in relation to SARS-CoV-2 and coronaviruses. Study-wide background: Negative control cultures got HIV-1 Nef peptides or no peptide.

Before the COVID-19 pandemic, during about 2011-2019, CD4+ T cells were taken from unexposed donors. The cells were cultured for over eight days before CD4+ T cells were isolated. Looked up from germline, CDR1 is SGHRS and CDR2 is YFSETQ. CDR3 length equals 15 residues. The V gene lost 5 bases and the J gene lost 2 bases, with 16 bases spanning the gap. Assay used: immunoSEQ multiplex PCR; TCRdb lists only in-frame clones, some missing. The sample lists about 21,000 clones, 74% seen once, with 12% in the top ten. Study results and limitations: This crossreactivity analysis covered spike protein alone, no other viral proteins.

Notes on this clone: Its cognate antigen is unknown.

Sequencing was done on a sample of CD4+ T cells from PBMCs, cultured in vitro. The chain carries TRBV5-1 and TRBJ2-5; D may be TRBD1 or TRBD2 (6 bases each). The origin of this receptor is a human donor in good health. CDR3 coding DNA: TGCGCCAGCAGTTGGGGGGACACCGATCAAGAGACCCAGTACTTC. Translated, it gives CASSWGDTDQETQYF.